This T cell receptor beta chain derives from a study of monozygotic twins with inflammatory bowel disease. In the case of this clonotype: Its antigen is unidentified.

The study's findings and limits: By inverse Simpson index, TCRbeta diversity was lower in IBD patients than in healthy co-twins. Support was absent for any single strong signal or clonotype linked to IBD.

CDR1 is SGDLS, CDR2 YYNGEE, per germline. The CDR3 runs 16 residues. During cDNA synthesis, UMIs that each contained a 6-nucleotide sample barcode were added by means of template switching. TCRdb re-called the 5' RACE reads and catalogs CDR3 proteins one per entry, DNA excluded. This table holds some 150,000 distinct CDR3 sequences. This chain joins TRBV9 and TRBJ1-2; TCRdb indicates TRBD1, and absent DNA this call remains unverified. The material sequenced was blood. This TCR came from a human donor with ulcerative colitis or Crohn's disease, or a healthy co-twin of an affected twin (not recorded which). CDR3: CASSGRERGRVFGYTF.